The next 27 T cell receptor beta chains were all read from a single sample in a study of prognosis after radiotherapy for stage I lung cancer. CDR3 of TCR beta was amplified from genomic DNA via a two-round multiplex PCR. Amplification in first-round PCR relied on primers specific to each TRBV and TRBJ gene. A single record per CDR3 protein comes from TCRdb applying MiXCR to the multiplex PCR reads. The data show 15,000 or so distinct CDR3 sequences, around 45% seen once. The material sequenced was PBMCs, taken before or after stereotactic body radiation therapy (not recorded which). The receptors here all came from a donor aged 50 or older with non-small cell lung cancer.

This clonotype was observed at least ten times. CDR3 loop: CASSPYSGTGSLEQYF. CDR3 nucleotide sequence: TGCGCCAGCAGCCCTTATTCCGGGACAGGTTCCCTCGAGCAGTACTTC. The V gene is TRBV4-1, the J gene TRBJ2-7; TRBD1 aligns across 8 bases. Germline V gives CDR1 MGHRA, CDR2 YSYEKL. Trimming cost V 4 bases and J 6 bases; bases outside gene matches: 14. There are 16 residues in the CDR3.

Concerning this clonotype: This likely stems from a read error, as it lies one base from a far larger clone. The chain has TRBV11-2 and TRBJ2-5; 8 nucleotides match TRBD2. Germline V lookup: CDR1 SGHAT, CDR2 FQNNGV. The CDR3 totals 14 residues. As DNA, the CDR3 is TGTGCCAGCAGCAACACGGGGGGGGCAGAGAGCCAGTACTTC. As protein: CASSNTGGAESQYF.

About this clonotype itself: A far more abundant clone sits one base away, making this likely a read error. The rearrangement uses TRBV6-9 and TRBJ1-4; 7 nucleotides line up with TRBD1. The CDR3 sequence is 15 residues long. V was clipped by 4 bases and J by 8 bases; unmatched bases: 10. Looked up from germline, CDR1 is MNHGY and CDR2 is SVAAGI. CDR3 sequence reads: CASSCSYQGGEKLFF. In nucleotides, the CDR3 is TGTGCCAGCAGTTGCTCGTACCAGGGGGGCGAAAAACTGTTTTTT.

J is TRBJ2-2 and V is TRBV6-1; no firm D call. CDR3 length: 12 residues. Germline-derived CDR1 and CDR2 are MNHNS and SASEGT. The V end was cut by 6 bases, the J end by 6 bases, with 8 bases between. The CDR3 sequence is CASSPTAGELFF. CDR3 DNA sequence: TGTGCCAGCAGCCCCACGGCCGGGGAGCTGTTTTTT.

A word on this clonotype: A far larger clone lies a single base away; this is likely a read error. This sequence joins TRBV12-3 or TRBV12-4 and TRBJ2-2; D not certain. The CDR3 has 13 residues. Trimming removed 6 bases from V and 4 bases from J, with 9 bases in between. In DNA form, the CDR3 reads TGTGCCAGCAGCCTTATTGGCACCGGGGAGCTGTTTTTT. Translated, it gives CASSLIGTGELFF.

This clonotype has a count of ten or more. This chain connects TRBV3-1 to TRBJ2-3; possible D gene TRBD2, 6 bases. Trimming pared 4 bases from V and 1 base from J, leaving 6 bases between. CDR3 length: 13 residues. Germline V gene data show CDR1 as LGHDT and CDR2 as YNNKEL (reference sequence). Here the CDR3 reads CASSPGGTDTQYF. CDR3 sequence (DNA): TGTGCCAGCAGCCCGGGAGGCACAGATACGCAGTATTTT.

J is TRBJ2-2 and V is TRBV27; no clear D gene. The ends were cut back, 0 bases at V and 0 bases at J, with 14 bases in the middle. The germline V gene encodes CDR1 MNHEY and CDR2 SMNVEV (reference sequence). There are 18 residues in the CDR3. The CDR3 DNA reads TGTGCCAGCAGTTTATCGGGCCTGGGCGCCACGAACACCGGGGAGCTGTTTTTT. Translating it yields CASSLSGLGATNTGELFF.

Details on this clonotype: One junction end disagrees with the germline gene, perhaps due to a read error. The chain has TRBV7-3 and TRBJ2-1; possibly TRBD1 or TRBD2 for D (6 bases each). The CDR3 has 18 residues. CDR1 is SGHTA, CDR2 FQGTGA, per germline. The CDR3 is CASRLISVRGLSYNEQFF. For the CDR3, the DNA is TGTGCCAGCAGGTTAATTAGTGTCAGGGGACTTTCCTACAATGAGCAGTTCTTC.

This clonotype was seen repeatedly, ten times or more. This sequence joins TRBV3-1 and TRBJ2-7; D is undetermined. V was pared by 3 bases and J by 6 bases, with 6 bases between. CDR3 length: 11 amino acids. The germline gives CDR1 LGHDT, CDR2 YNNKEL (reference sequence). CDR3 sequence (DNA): TGTGCCAGCAGCCAGATGAGCGAGCAGTACTTC. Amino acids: CASSQMSEQYF.

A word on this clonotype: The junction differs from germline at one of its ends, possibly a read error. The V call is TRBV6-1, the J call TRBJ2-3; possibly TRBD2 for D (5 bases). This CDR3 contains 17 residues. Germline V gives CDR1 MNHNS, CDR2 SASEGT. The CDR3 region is CASRKTPWSGSTYTQYF. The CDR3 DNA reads TGTGCCAGCAGGAAGACCCCGTGGAGCGGTTCCACATATACGCAGTATTTT.

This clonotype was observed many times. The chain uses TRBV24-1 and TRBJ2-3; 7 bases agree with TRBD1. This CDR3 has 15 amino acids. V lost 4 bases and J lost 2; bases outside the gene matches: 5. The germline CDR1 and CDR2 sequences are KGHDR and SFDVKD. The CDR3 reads CATSDPGQDTDTQYF. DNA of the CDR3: TGTGCCACCAGTGACCCTGGACAGGACACAGATACGCAGTATTTT.

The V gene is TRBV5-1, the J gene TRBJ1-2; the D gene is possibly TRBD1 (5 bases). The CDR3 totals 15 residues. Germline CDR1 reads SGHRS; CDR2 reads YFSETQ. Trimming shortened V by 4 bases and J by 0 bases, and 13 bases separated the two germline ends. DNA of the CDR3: TGCGCCAGCAGCCGGGAAACAGGAGCTAACTATGGCTACACCTTC. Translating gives CASSRETGANYGYTF.

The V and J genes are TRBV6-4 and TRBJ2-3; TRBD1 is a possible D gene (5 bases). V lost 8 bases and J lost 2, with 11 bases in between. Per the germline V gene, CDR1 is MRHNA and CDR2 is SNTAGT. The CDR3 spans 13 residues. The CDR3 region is CASGAGYTDTQYF. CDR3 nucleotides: TGTGCCAGCGGTGCAGGGTACACAGATACGCAGTATTTT.

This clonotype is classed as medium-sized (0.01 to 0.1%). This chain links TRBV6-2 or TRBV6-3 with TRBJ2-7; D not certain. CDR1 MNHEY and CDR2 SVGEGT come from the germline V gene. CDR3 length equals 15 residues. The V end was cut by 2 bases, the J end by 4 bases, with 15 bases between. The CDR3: CASSYAHFTLYEQYF. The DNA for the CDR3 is TGTGCCAGCAGTTACGCACATTTCACCTTATACGAGCAGTACTTC.

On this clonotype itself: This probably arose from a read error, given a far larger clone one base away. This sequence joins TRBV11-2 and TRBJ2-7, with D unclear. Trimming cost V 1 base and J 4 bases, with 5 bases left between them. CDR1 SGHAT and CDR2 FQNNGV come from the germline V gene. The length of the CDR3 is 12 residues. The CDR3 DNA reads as TGTGCCAGCAGCTTAGGAGTTTACGAGCAGTACTTC. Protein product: CASSLGVYEQYF.

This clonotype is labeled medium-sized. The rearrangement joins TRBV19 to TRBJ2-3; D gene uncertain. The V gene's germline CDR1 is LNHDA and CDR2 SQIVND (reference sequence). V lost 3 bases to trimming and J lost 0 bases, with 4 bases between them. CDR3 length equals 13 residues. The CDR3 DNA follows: TGTGCCAGTAGTATCGGGAGCACAGATACGCAGTATTTT. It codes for CASSIGSTDTQYF.

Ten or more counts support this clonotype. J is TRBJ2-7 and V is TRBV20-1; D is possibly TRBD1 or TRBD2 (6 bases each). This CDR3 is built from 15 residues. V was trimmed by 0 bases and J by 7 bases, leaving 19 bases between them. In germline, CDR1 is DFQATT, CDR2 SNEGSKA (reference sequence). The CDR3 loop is CSARDLPGARSEQYF. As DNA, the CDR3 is TGCAGTGCTAGAGATCTCCCGGGGGCACGATCGGAGCAGTACTTC.

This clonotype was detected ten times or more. The CDR3 protein is CATERKAETTQYF. The CDR3 region has the DNA TGTGCCACTGAGCGTAAAGCGGAGACAACGCAGTATTTT. The chain links TRBV7-9 to TRBJ2-3; possibly TRBD2 for D (5 bases). CDR3 length equals 13 residues. Per germline, CDR1 SEHNR and CDR2 FQNEAQ (reference sequence). V lost 10 bases, J lost 9 bases, and 20 bases lay in between.

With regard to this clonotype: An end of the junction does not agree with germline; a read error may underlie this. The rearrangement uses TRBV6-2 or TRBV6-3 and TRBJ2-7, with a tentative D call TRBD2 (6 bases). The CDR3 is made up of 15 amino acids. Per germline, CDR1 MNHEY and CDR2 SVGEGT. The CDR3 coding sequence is TGCTCCAGCAGTTACATACTAGGAGGGACCTACGAGCAGTACTTC. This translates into CSSSYILGGTYEQYF.

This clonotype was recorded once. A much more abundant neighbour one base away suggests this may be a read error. DNA for the CDR3: TGCAGTGCTTTTAGCGGGAATGGGAGTAGGACTGAAGCTTTCTTT. Translated: CSAFSGNGSRTEAFF. This sequence joins TRBV20-1 and TRBJ1-1; D is unclear. The V gene lost 5 bases and the J gene lost 5 bases, with 21 bases spanning the gap. The length of the CDR3 is 15 residues. Germline-derived CDR1 and CDR2 are DFQATT and SNEGSKA (reference sequence).

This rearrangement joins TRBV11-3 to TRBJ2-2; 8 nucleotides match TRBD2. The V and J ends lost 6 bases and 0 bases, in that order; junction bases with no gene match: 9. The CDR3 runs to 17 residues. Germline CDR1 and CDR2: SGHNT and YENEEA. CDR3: CASRGPGAGANTGELFF. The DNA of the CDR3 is TGTGCCAGCAGGGGGCCAGGAGCGGGGGCGAACACCGGGGAGCTGTTTTTT.

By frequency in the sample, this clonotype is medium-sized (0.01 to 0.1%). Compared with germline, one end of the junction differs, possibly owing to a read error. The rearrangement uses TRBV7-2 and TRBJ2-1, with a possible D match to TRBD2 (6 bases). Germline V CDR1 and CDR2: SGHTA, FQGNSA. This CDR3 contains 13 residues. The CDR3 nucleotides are TGTGCCAGCAGCAAGAACCCGGCTAGCGACCCGGTCTTC. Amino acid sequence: CASSKNPASDPVF.

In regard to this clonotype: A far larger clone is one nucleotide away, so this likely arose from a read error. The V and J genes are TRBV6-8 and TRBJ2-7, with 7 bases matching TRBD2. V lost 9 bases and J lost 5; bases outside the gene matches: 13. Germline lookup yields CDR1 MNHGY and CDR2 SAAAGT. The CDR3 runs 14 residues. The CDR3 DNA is TGTGCCAGAAGCGCGATGACTAGCAGTCACGAGCAGTACTTC. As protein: CARSAMTSSHEQYF.

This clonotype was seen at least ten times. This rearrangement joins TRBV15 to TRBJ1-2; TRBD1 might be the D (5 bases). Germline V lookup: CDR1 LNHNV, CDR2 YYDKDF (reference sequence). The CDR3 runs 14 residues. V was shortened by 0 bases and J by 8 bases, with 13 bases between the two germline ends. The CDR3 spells CATSRDRAGPGYTF. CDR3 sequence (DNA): TGTGCCACCAGCAGAGATCGAGCAGGGCCCGGCTACACCTTC.

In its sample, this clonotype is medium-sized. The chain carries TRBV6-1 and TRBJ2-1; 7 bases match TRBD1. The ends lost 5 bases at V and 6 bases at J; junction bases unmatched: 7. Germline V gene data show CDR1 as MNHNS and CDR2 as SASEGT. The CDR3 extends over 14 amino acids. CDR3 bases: TGTGCCAGCAGTACAAGACAGGGCGTCAATGAGCAGTTCTTC. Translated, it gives CASSTRQGVNEQFF.

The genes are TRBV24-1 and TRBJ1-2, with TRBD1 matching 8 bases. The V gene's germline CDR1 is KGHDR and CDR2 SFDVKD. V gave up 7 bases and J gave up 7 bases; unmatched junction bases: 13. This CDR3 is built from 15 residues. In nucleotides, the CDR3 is TGTGCCACCAGGCCATCGGACAGGGAGGTGTGTGGCTACACCTTC. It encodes CATRPSDREVCGYTF.

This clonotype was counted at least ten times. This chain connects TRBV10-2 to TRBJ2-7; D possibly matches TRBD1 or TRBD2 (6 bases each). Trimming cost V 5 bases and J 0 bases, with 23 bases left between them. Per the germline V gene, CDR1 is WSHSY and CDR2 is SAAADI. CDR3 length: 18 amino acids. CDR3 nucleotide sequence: TGCGCCAGCAGTCGAGGGGGGTTCGGGGCCTCGCCCTCCTACGAGCAGTACTTC. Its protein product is CASSRGGFGASPSYEQYF.